The 14 T cell receptor beta chains presented below share a single source sample, sequenced in a study of CD8 T cells in Susac syndrome. RNA amounts of about 0.45 to 1 ug underwent reverse transcription with random hexamers. TCRdb re-derived calls from the immunoSEQ multiplex PCR reads in MiXCR, one entry per CDR3 protein. The sample consists of some 200,000 distinct CDR3 sequences, roughly 95% of them appearing once. Specimen: CD4+ T cells from PBMCs. These receptor sequences come from a human donor with multiple sclerosis.

This chain connects TRBV20-1 to TRBJ2-7; 9 nucleotides agree with TRBD1. From germline, CDR1 is DFQATT and CDR2 SNEGSKA (reference sequence). After removal of 6 bases from V and 5 bases from J, the junction contained 11 bases not matched to a gene. This CDR3 region has 14 residues. CDR3 protein: CSADPGQGTHEQYF. CDR3 sequence (DNA): TGCAGTGCAGACCCGGGACAGGGTACCCACGAGCAGTACTTC.

The genes are TRBV24-1 and TRBJ2-2, with no clear D. CDR1 and CDR2 (germline): KGHDR, SFDVKD. The CDR3 is made up of 15 amino acids. V dropped 1 base and J dropped 4 bases, with 9 bases sitting between them. The CDR3: CATSDFTGTTGELFF. As DNA, the CDR3 is TGTGCCACCAGTGATTTTACCGGCACCACCGGGGAGCTGTTTTTT.

V gene TRBV6-5 combines with J gene TRBJ1-1; D gene unclear. The CDR3 is made up of 14 amino acids. Germline values: CDR1 MNHEY, CDR2 SVGAGI. V shed 5 bases and J shed 4 bases, with 14 bases lying between them. CDR3 nucleotides: TGTGCCAGCAGTACTCGTCGCGGTCCCACTGAAGCTTTCTTT. It codes for CASSTRRGPTEAFF.

This chain uses TRBV3-1 with TRBJ1-1; the D is unclear. The germline V gene has CDR1 LGHDT and CDR2 YNNKEL (reference sequence). The CDR3 has 15 residues. V was trimmed by 4 bases and J by 8 bases, leaving 20 bases between them. The CDR3 reads CASSPPSGASGEAFF. The CDR3 DNA is TGTGCCAGCAGCCCCCCCTCAGGAGCCTCGGGAGAAGCTTTCTTT.

The V and J genes are TRBV28 and TRBJ1-1, with no clear D. V lost 1 base to trimming and J lost 4 bases, with 4 bases between them. Germline-derived CDR1 and CDR2 are MDHEN and SYDVKM. The CDR3 contains 12 residues. The CDR3 bases are TGTGCCAGCAGTTTATCCCCCACTGAAGCTTTCTTT. As protein: CASSLSPTEAFF.

The rearrangement joins TRBV12-3 or TRBV12-4 to TRBJ2-3; no reliable D call. Trimming took 5 bases from V and 6 from J, leaving 15 bases between them. The CDR3 is 14 residues long. This CDR3 is CASSPRRWADTQYF. CDR3 DNA sequence: TGTGCCAGCAGTCCCCGCAGGTGGGCTGATACGCAGTATTTT.

The chain links TRBV16 to TRBJ2-4; TRBD1 or TRBD2 may be the D gene (6 bases each). V was cut by 5 bases and J by 9 bases, with 17 bases left in between. This CDR3 has 14 amino acids. Germline V gene lookup returns CDR1 KGHSY and CDR2 FQNENV. The CDR3: CASSIQGLQGIQYF. CDR3 DNA sequence: TGTGCCAGCAGCATACAGGGACTCCAGGGCATTCAGTACTTC.

The J gene is TRBJ1-5, the V gene TRBV7-6, with 8 bases identical to TRBD1. Germline V gene lookup returns CDR1 SGHVS and CDR2 FNYEAQ. Trimming at V came to 5 bases and at J to 6 bases, leaving 15 bases not matched to a gene. The CDR3 covers 17 residues. The CDR3 loop reads CASSPYPGQDSIQPQHF. CDR3 bases: TGTGCCAGCAGCCCCTACCCGGGACAGGACTCAATTCAGCCCCAGCATTTT.

The V gene is TRBV27, the J gene TRBJ2-4, with 8 bases lining up with TRBD2. This CDR3 spans 14 amino acids. Germline V gene sequence: CDR1 MNHEY, CDR2 SMNVEV (reference sequence). Germline trimming cut 2 bases from V and 6 bases from J; bases unmatched to any gene: 3. This CDR3 is CASSLREGVNIQYF. The CDR3 DNA sequence: TGTGCCAGCAGTTTACGGGAGGGAGTAAACATTCAGTACTTC.

The CDR3 protein is CASSSPGQGGTEAFF. The CDR3 DNA reads as TGTGCCAGCAGCTCACCGGGACAGGGGGGGACTGAAGCTTTCTTT. The chain employs TRBV7-9 and TRBJ1-1, with TRBD1 matching over 11 bases. This CDR3 spans 15 amino acids. The V and J ends lost 4 bases and 5 bases, in that order; junction bases with no gene match: 6. The germline CDR1 and CDR2 sequences are SEHNR and FQNEAQ (reference sequence).

The chain uses TRBV29-1 and TRBJ2-7; D may correspond to TRBD1 or TRBD2 (5 bases each). V lost 4 bases, J lost 3 bases, and 16 bases lay in between. The CDR3 loop spans 14 amino acids. CDR1 SQVTM and CDR2 ANQGSEA come from the germline V gene. CDR3 in DNA: TGCAGCGTTGGATTTTCAGGGAGCCTCTACGAGCAGTACTTC. It yields the protein CSVGFSGSLYEQYF.

The chain carries TRBV18 and TRBJ2-1; D could derive from TRBD1 or TRBD2 (5 bases each). Germline CDR1 and CDR2: KGHSH and LQKENI. V lost 3 bases and J lost 5, with 8 bases in between. This CDR3 comprises 13 residues. Here the CDR3 reads CASSPPGHNEQFF. CDR3 nucleotide sequence: TGTGCCAGCTCACCCCCGGGGCACAATGAGCAGTTCTTC.

The chain has TRBV2 and TRBJ1-5; possible D gene TRBD1, 5 bases. Trimming left V 6 bases short and J 2 bases short, with 14 bases between. CDR1 is SNHLY, CDR2 FYNNEI, per germline. The CDR3 totals 15 residues. The CDR3 DNA is TGTGCCAGCAGCCTCCTGAGGGGCGGCAATCAGCCCCAGCATTTT. It translates to CASSLLRGGNQPQHF.

The chain is built from TRBV6-5 and TRBJ2-7, with TRBD1 matching over 10 bases. J was trimmed by 3 bases and V by 4 bases; bases with no gene match: 3. This CDR3 is 14 amino acids long. Germline V CDR1 and CDR2: MNHEY, SVGAGI. The CDR3 protein is CASSWDRGIYEQYF. Written as DNA, the CDR3 is TGTGCCAGCAGTTGGGACAGGGGAATCTACGAGCAGTACTTC.